Described below is a single T cell receptor (beta chain) sequence and its context. The antigen remains undetermined. This entry belongs to a study of graft-versus-host responses after intestinal transplantation. In the study overall: Those transplanted obtained multivisceral, liver-intestinal, or isolated intestinal grafts. The recipients all started with anti-thymocyte globulin induction and then took tacrolimus and steroids for three to four years.

The CDR3 has 14 residues. Germline lookup yields CDR1 MGHRA and CDR2 YSYEKL. The ends lost 5 bases at V and 4 bases at J; junction bases unmatched: 6. Sequencing used immunoSEQ multiplex PCR; TCRdb keeps in-frame clones, though not all of them. Here the sample spans fewer than 120,000 clones, about 94% being singletons. Study results and limitations: Recipient marrow showed GvH clones, some seen first in ileum or blood.

Sequenced here: unstimulated CD8+ T cells sorted from spleen or lymph node cells, sampled before intestinal transplant. This receptor was obtained from a human donor who received an intestinal transplant. The V gene is TRBV4-1, the J gene TRBJ2-7, with 9 bases identical to TRBD1. The CDR3 is CASSDTGGVYEQYF. The CDR3 coding sequence is TGCGCCAGCAGCGACACAGGGGGCGTGTACGAGCAGTACTTC.